These 3 T cell receptor beta chains came from one sample sequenced in a study of Graves' ophthalmopathy and Graves' hyperthyroidism. Researchers took RNA transcripts and amplified TCR beta CDR3 regions from them. Second-round multiplex PCR came after a first-round RT-PCR that employed HTBI primers. TCRdb re-derived calls from the multiplex PCR reads in MiXCR, one entry per CDR3 protein. The sample comprises fewer than 350,000 distinct CDR3 sequences, 15% to 20% of which are singletons, and 9% to 15% rests with the top ten. Sequenced material: peripheral blood. All receptors derive from an adult man with Graves' ophthalmopathy.

The rearrangement links TRBV7-9 to TRBJ1-4, with a weak D call TRBD1 (6 bases). The CDR3 length is 15 residues. Germline lookup yields CDR1 SEHNR and CDR2 FQNEAQ (reference sequence). V gave up 1 base and J gave up 6 bases, with 12 bases separating them. CDR3 in DNA: TGTGCCAGCAGCTTAGGGGCCAACAGGGATGAAAAACTGTTTTTT. Translating it yields CASSLGANRDEKLFF.

In its sample, this clonotype was seen many times. The chain is built from TRBV29-1 and TRBJ1-2; 8 bases agree with TRBD1. V shed 6 bases, J shed 0 bases, and the junction held 3 bases outside the gene matches. The germline V gene has CDR1 SQVTM and CDR2 ANQGSEA. The CDR3 totals 13 residues. The CDR3: CSVRTGSNYGYTF. In nucleotides, the CDR3 is TGCAGCGTCCGGACAGGGTCTAACTATGGCTACACCTTC.

This clonotype has at least ten counts. No conserved phenylalanine or tryptophan is present at the end of the CDR3, so a read error is the likely explanation. The rearrangement links TRBV30 to TRBJ1-5; D is unclear. Trimming cost V 0 bases and J 7 bases, with 13 bases left between them. CDR1 GTSNPN and CDR2 SVGIG come from the germline V gene (reference sequence). The CDR3 runs to 14 residues. CDR3 nucleotides: TGTGCCTGGAGTGTATCCGGGTCTGGGCAGCCCCAGCATTCT. Amino acid sequence: CAWSVSGSGQPQHS.